These 24 T cell receptor beta chains originate from one sample sequenced in a study of spatial heterogeneity in lung cancer. Each CDR3 protein is one row after TCRdb ran MiXCR on the 5' RACE reads. This sample has about 11,000 distinct CDR3 sequences, with roughly 3.5% found just once. Time point denoted: sample taken at primary tumor resection. From tumor, nontumor lung or frozen PBMC, whole RNA was taken unsorted for sequencing. The sequencing used PBMCs, collected at surgery. The source of these receptors is a female donor with early-stage non-small cell lung cancer.

This clonotype was counted many times. Being off target in a library aimed at alpha chains, this beta chain has a size of little meaning. The CDR3 bases are TGTGCCAGCAGTCTACAGGCCATGAACACTGAAGCTTTCTTT. Translated, it gives CASSLQAMNTEAFF. The V call is TRBV28, the J call TRBJ1-1; TRBD1 is a possible D gene (5 bases). CDR1 MDHEN and CDR2 SYDVKM come from the germline V gene. The length of the CDR3 is 14 residues. The V and J ends lost 5 bases and 0 bases respectively, with 10 bases between them.

This clonotype was detected ten times or more. As an off-target read in a library built for alpha chains, this beta chain has a frequency of little significance. The CDR3 DNA reads as TGTGCCAGCAGTTTTCTCAGCAGGCGGCACACTGAAGCTTTCTTT. Translating it yields CASSFLSRRHTEAFF. The rearrangement joins TRBV28 to TRBJ1-1; the D is unclear. Germline CDR1 MDHEN, CDR2 SYDVKM. The length of the CDR3 is 15 residues. The V gene lost 3 bases and the J gene lost 3 bases, with 14 bases spanning the gap.

At least ten counts were recorded for this clonotype. This beta chain turned up in a library designed for alpha chains; as an off-target read, its abundance says little. The rearrangement joins TRBV5-1 to TRBJ2-4; 7 nucleotides agree with TRBD2. Germline values: CDR1 SGHRS, CDR2 YFSETQ. The CDR3 has 16 residues. V was clipped by 2 bases and J by 3 bases; unmatched bases: 8. CDR3 nucleotide sequence: TGCGCCAGCAGCTTAAGCGGGGCTCCAGACAAAAACATTCAGTACTTC. Protein sequence: CASSLSGAPDKNIQYF.

This clonotype occurred a few times. This beta chain came through as a stray read in a library set up for alpha chains, and its size says little. This chain links TRBV5-1 with TRBJ1-1; D unresolved. Germline V gene data show CDR1 as SGHRS and CDR2 as YFSETQ. The CDR3 sequence is 15 residues long. V dropped 5 bases and J dropped 0 bases, with 14 bases sitting between them. CDR3 in DNA: TGCGCCAGCAGTTATGCGGGTCGTTTGAACACTGAAGCTTTCTTT. Its protein product is CASSYAGRLNTEAFF. Full variable domain (outside the CDR3, taken from reference TRBV5-1 and TRBJ1-1): KAGVTQTPRYLIKTRGQQVTLSCSPISGHRSVSWYQQTPGQGLQFLFEYFSETQRNKGNFPGRFSGRQFSNSRSEMNVSTLELGDSALYLCASSYAGRLNTEAFFGQGTRLTVV.

This clonotype is categorized as medium-sized. Since the library was made to target alpha chains, this beta chain is a stray read and its abundance is not meaningful. The chain recombines TRBV5-1 with TRBJ2-6, with unresolved D. Germline CDR1 reads SGHRS; CDR2 reads YFSETQ. The CDR3 is 16 amino acids. V was cut by 4 bases and J by 0 bases, with 11 bases left in between. CDR3 in amino acids: CASSPLPSSGANVLTF. The CDR3 nucleotides are TGCGCCAGCAGCCCCTTACCAAGCTCTGGGGCCAACGTCCTGACTTTC.

This clonotype is categorized as medium-sized (0.01 to 0.1%). Being off target in a library aimed at alpha chains, this beta chain has a size of little meaning. V usage is TRBV9 and J usage is TRBJ2-7; 9 bases line up with TRBD1. Germline V gene lookup returns CDR1 SGDLS and CDR2 YYNGEE. The CDR3 is made up of 13 amino acids. The V gene end was trimmed by 3 bases and the J gene end by 4 bases; junction bases not matched to a gene: 2. This chain's CDR3 is CASSEGTGYEQYF. CDR3 in DNA: TGTGCCAGCAGCGAAGGGACAGGGTACGAGCAGTACTTC. The full variable domain, with the rest looked up from reference TRBV9 and TRBJ2-7, is DSGVTQTPKHLITATGQRVTLRCSPRSGDLSVYWYQQSLDQGLQFLIQYYNGEERAKGNILERFSAQQFPDLHSELNLSSLELGDSALYFCASSEGTGYEQYFGPGTRLTVT.

This clonotype was counted ten times or more. This beta chain lies outside the target of a library built for alpha chains; its clone size means little. The chain joins TRBV6-2 or TRBV6-3 to TRBJ2-3; the D is unclear. CDR1 is MNHEY and CDR2 is SVGEGT in the germline V gene. V gave up 2 bases and J gave up 3 bases, with 3 bases separating them. The CDR3 contains 12 residues. CDR3 residues: CASSYATDTQYF. The CDR3 DNA sequence: TGTGCCAGCAGTTACGCGACAGATACGCAGTATTTT.

In this sample, this clonotype turned up many times. Because the library targeted alpha chains, this beta chain is an off-target read whose size means little. The V gene is TRBV5-1, the J gene TRBJ1-2, with a weak D call TRBD1 (5 bases). The CDR3 sequence is 16 residues long. V dropped 3 bases and J dropped 3 bases, with 18 bases sitting between them. CDR1 is SGHRS, CDR2 YFSETQ, per germline. The DNA of the CDR3 is TGCGCCAGCAGCTCTAATGGACACCCTGAAGACTATGGCTACACCTTC. This sequence encodes CASSSNGHPEDYGYTF.

The table lists this clonotype with many counts. An end of the junction differs from the germline gene, which may be a read error. This beta chain appears as a stray read in a library generated for alpha chains; its size is not informative. The V gene is TRBV6-5, the J gene TRBJ1-2; D is ambiguous. The CDR3 has 13 residues. Germline CDR1 MNHEY, CDR2 SVGAGI. The CDR3 region is CASTYQPGYGYTF. The CDR3 coding sequence is TGTGCCAGCACTTACCAACCGGGATATGGCTACACCTTC.

Concerning this clonotype itself: In a library made to pick up alpha chains, this beta chain is a stray read with a size that means little. The chain recombines TRBV6-1 with TRBJ1-5, with D perhaps matching TRBD1 (6 bases). Per germline, CDR1 MNHNS and CDR2 SASEGT. This CDR3 spans 15 amino acids. Trimming cost V 0 bases and J 4 bases, with 10 bases left between them. The CDR3 DNA reads TGTGCCAGCAGTGAAGCTGGACAGCAAAATCAGCCCCAGCATTTT. Its protein is CASSEAGQQNQPQHF.

Many counts were recorded for this clonotype. This beta chain was picked up by a library intended for alpha chains and is off target, so its count carries little meaning. This chain uses TRBV7-2 with TRBJ2-5; TRBD2 is a possible D gene (6 bases). This CDR3 has 18 amino acids. The V gene's germline CDR1 is SGHTA and CDR2 FQGNSA. V gave up 4 bases and J gave up 3 bases, with 24 bases separating them. The CDR3 sequence is CASSSRDWGVSRKETQYF. CDR3 sequence (DNA): TGTGCCAGCAGCTCAAGAGACTGGGGGGTATCCCGTAAAGAGACCCAGTACTTC. The whole variable domain, filled in from reference TRBV7-2 and TRBJ2-5, reads GAGVSQSPSNKVTEKGKDVELRCDPISGHTALYWYRQSLGQGLEFLIYFQGNSAPDKSGLPSDRFSAERTGGSVSTLTIQRTQQEDSAVYLCASSSRDWGVSRKETQYFGPGTRLLVL.

This clonotype was recorded at least ten times. Because this beta chain is a stray read in a library intended to capture alpha chains, its abundance should not be given much weight. This chain uses TRBV20-1 with TRBJ1-2, with D tentatively TRBD1 (6 bases). The V end lost 4 bases, the J end lost 7 bases, and 10 bases lay between the germline ends. Germline CDR1 is DFQATT and CDR2 is SNEGSKA (reference sequence). The CDR3 has 11 residues. CDR3 in amino acids: CSATDSRGYTF. The DNA of the CDR3 is TGCAGTGCTACGGACAGCCGTGGCTACACCTTC.

Regarding this clonotype: Being off target in a library aimed at alpha chains, this beta chain has a size of little meaning. The chain has TRBV24-1 and TRBJ2-3, with D tentatively TRBD1 (7 bases). The CDR3 has 16 amino acids. The germline CDR1 and CDR2 sequences are KGHDR and SFDVKD. V lost 4 bases to trimming and J lost 1 base, with 14 bases between them. Here the CDR3 reads CATSDYDREGTDTQYF. The CDR3 nucleotides are TGTGCCACCAGTGACTACGACAGGGAGGGCACAGATACGCAGTATTTT.

This clonotype was seen repeatedly, ten times or more. This beta chain is a stray read from a library made for alpha chains; its abundance is not meaningful. The chain links TRBV4-3 to TRBJ2-2, with 9 bases matching TRBD1. The ends lost 4 bases at V and 2 bases at J; junction bases unmatched: 8. Germline V gene lookup returns CDR1 LGHNA and CDR2 YSLEER. CDR3 size: 17 residues. The CDR3 loop is CASSLEPGQGNTGELFF. DNA for the CDR3: TGCGCCAGCAGCCTAGAACCGGGACAGGGAAACACCGGGGAGCTGTTTTTT.

To note about this clonotype: This beta chain was picked up by a library intended for alpha chains and is off target, so its count carries little meaning. The chain uses TRBV7-2 and TRBJ1-2, with a tentative D call TRBD1 (6 bases). In germline, CDR1 is SGHTA, CDR2 FQGNSA. The CDR3 is 14 residues long. V gave up 3 bases and J gave up 2 bases, with 10 bases separating them. CDR3 region: CASSLGQLNYGYTF. DNA for the CDR3: TGTGCCAGCAGCTTGGGACAACTCAACTATGGCTACACCTTC.

This clonotype was recorded many times. This beta chain came through as a stray read in a library set up for alpha chains, and its size says little. The chain carries TRBV4-2 and TRBJ2-7; a weak D match, TRBD1 (9 bases). Per germline, CDR1 LGHNA and CDR2 YNFKEQ. There are 15 residues in the CDR3. Trimming shortened V by 4 bases and J by 3 bases, and 16 bases separated the two germline ends. For the CDR3, the DNA is TGTGCCAGCAGCCTAGCGGGGACAGGGAACTACGAGCAGTACTTC. It encodes CASSLAGTGNYEQYF.

A few counts support this clonotype. In a library made to pick up alpha chains, this beta chain is a stray read with a size that means little. The V call is TRBV6-5, the J call TRBJ2-1; D gene ambiguous. The V gene lost 0 bases and the J gene lost 4 bases, with 4 bases spanning the gap. Per germline, CDR1 MNHEY and CDR2 SVGAGI. The CDR3 contains 13 residues. CDR3 sequence reads: CASSYSIYNEQFF. CDR3 DNA: TGTGCCAGCAGTTACTCGATTTACAATGAGCAGTTCTTC.

This clonotype was seen repeatedly, ten times or more. Being off target in a library aimed at alpha chains, this beta chain has a size of little meaning. The rearrangement joins TRBV5-1 to TRBJ1-3; D possibly corresponds to TRBD1 (6 bases). Germline V gene data show CDR1 as SGHRS and CDR2 as YFSETQ. This CDR3 region has 14 residues. V shed 4 bases and J shed 4 bases, with 12 bases lying between them. CDR3 loop: CASSDTQGGNTIYF. The CDR3 bases are TGCGCCAGCAGCGACACGCAGGGGGGAAACACCATATATTTT.

This clonotype came up many times. The library was built for alpha chains, so this beta chain is an off-target read and its size means little. The gene calls are TRBV7-6 and TRBJ2-1, with 7 bases that match TRBD1. The CDR3 runs to 13 residues. V lost 5 bases and J lost 8; bases outside the gene matches: 6. Looked up from germline, CDR1 is SGHVS and CDR2 is FNYEAQ. Here the CDR3 DNA reads TGTGCCAGCAGCACAATCGACAGGGATGAGCAGTTCTTC. Translated, it gives CASSTIDRDEQFF. The full variable domain, with the rest looked up from reference TRBV7-6 and TRBJ2-1, is GAGVSQSPRYKVTKRGQDVALRCDPISGHVSLYWYRQALGQGPEFLTYFNYEAQQDKSGLPNDRFSAERPEGSISTLTIQRTEQRDSAMYRCASSTIDRDEQFFGPGTRLTVL.

This clonotype was detected ten times or more. This beta chain is a stray sequence in a library constructed for alpha chains; its clone size is not meaningful. V and J are TRBV7-6 and TRBJ2-2; TRBD2 matches at 9 bases. V dropped 1 base and J dropped 0; count of bases not matched to a gene: 6. The CDR3 contains 18 residues. Germline CDR1 reads SGHVS; CDR2 reads FNYEAQ. The CDR3, as DNA: TGTGCCAGCAGCTTAGTGTTGGCGGGAGGGACGAACACCGGGGAGCTGTTTTTT. Protein: CASSLVLAGGTNTGELFF.

In its sample, this clonotype was seen many times. Being off target in a library aimed at alpha chains, this beta chain has a size of little meaning. In DNA, the CDR3 is TGCAGTGCGGGGCTAGCGGGGGGAGAGACCCAGTACTTC. The encoded protein is CSAGLAGGETQYF. This rearrangement joins TRBV20-1 to TRBJ2-5; 11 bases line up with TRBD2. This CDR3 comprises 13 residues. The germline V gene encodes CDR1 DFQATT and CDR2 SNEGSKA (reference sequence). V trimming: 6 bases; J trimming: 4 bases; junction bases outside the gene matches: 4.

This clonotype was seen a handful of times. This beta chain appears as a stray read in a library generated for alpha chains; its size is not informative. CDR3 nucleotide sequence: TGTGCCATCAGTGAGAGACCCCCTGTTGAGCGGGGGGAGACCCAGTACTTC. It specifies CAISERPPVERGETQYF. This rearrangement joins TRBV10-3 to TRBJ2-5, with TRBD2 matching 8 bases. From germline, CDR1 is ENHRY and CDR2 SYGVKD. The CDR3 is 17 residues long. Unmatched junction bases numbered 13, after V lost 2 bases and J lost 5 bases.

This clonotype was seen at least ten times. This beta chain turned up in a library designed for alpha chains; as an off-target read, its abundance says little. In nucleotides, the CDR3 is TGCGCCAGCAGCTTGATGAGCGGGGGATTCACAGATACGCAGTATTTT. Translation: CASSLMSGGFTDTQYF. V and J are TRBV5-1 and TRBJ2-3, with 8 bases that match TRBD2. Unmatched junction bases numbered 6, after V lost 1 base and J lost 2 bases. Germline CDR1 reads SGHRS; CDR2 reads YFSETQ. The CDR3 covers 16 residues.

As concerns this clonotype: This beta chain turned up in a library designed for alpha chains; as an off-target read, its abundance says little. CDR3 residues: CASTTGRTVQYQETQYF. In DNA, the CDR3 is TGTGCCAGCACCACGGGACGGACAGTTCAATACCAAGAGACCCAGTACTTC. The chain joins TRBV6-6 to TRBJ2-5, with a weak D call TRBD1 (6 bases). Germline V lookup: CDR1 MNHNY, CDR2 SVGAGI (reference sequence). V was clipped by 7 bases and J by 0 bases, with 21 bases between them. This CDR3 comprises 17 residues.